This TCR beta chain was observed in a study of blood T cell repertoires in COVID-19. On the study more broadly: The samples span acute and convalescent COVID-19 from the United States, Italy and Spain.

This study enrolled people aged roughly 18 to 90 from approximately 25 US geographic areas. Clinical history as reported by participants underpinned cohort assignment. The germline gives CDR1 MNHNY, CDR2 SVGAGI (reference sequence). V was trimmed by 9 bases and J by 3 bases, leaving 17 bases between them. CDR3 length equals 14 residues. Clones were sequenced by immunoSEQ multiplex PCR, and TCRdb holds only the in-frame ones, with some missing. The table has approximately 470,000 clones, around 90% seen once. The sample taken for sequencing was PBMCs or T cells enriched from blood (not recorded which). The TCR sequence derives from a woman between 18 and 29 years old who had recovered from COVID-19. V usage is TRBV6-6 and J usage is TRBJ1-1, with D unclear. The CDR3 region has the DNA TGTGCCAGTCTCCGTGAGGGAGAGGACACTGAAGCTTTCTTT. Amino acids: CASLREGEDTEAFF.